The sequence of this TCR beta chain was determined in a study of T-cell memory formation after mild COVID-19. On the study more broadly: The two donors had largely donor-specific TCR clusters. General study results and limits: Cross-reactive memory seemingly joined, as some responding clones were found in pre-infection memory.

This clonotype has just a few counts. Antigen unknown. TCRdb processed the 5' RACE reads anew with MiXCR; each CDR3 protein has one entry. The repertoire holds 450,000 or so distinct CDR3 sequences, with approximately 23% as singletons. The V gene's germline CDR1 is SGHRS and CDR2 YFSETQ. The CDR3 has 15 residues. With 3 bases clipped from V and 5 bases from J, the junction kept 8 bases outside the gene matches. The material sequenced was PBMCs or a T cell subset sorted from them (not recorded which). This clonotype originated in an adult woman who had mild COVID-19 (a few samples of this study predate the infection). Cell type and time point are not known. The chain employs TRBV5-1 and TRBJ2-7, with 10 positions matching TRBD1. The CDR3 nucleotides are TGCGCCAGCAGCTGGGGACAGGGGATGTTCGACGAGCAGTACTTC. The encoded protein is CASSWGQGMFDEQYF.